The 5 T cell receptor beta chains below come from one sample, sequenced in a study of cytomegalovirus exposure and HLA in healthy donors. TCRdb's copy holds only in-frame clones and misses some; the assay was immunoSEQ multiplex PCR. The sample shows more than 250,000 clones, about nine tenths of them seen only once. The source material was PBMCs. The receptors here all came from a woman aged 18-29 years in good health and CMV-seronegative.

This chain connects TRBV19 to TRBJ1-1; no definite D call. The CDR3 extends over 12 amino acids. The V end was cut by 5 bases, the J end by 1 base, with 5 bases between. In germline, CDR1 is LNHDA, CDR2 SQIVND (reference sequence). CDR3 sequence (DNA): TGTGCCAGTAGTGGGCAGAACACTGAAGCTTTCTTT. Translating it yields CASSGQNTEAFF.

The gene calls are TRBV4-3 and TRBJ2-7; a weak D match, TRBD2 (5 bases). The V end lost 1 base, the J end lost 2 bases, and 6 bases lay between the germline ends. The CDR3 is made up of 13 amino acids. Per germline, CDR1 LGHNA and CDR2 YSLEER. As DNA, the CDR3 is TGCGCCAGCAGCCAAGTCGGGGCCTACGAGCAGTACTTC. It translates to CASSQVGAYEQYF.

The chain combines TRBV5-1 with TRBJ1-1, with D uncertain. CDR3 size: 14 residues. V was clipped by 3 bases and J by 5 bases, with 14 bases between them. Per the germline V gene, CDR1 is SGHRS and CDR2 is YFSETQ. The CDR3: CASSSSISATEAFF. The CDR3 DNA reads as TGCGCCAGCAGCTCCAGCATCAGCGCGACTGAAGCTTTCTTT. The full variable domain, with the rest looked up from reference TRBV5-1 and TRBJ1-1, is KAGVTQTPRYLIKTRGQQVTLSCSPISGHRSVSWYQQTPGQGLQFLFEYFSETQRNKGNFPGRFSGRQFSNSRSEMNVSTLELGDSALYLCASSSSISATEAFFGQGTRLTVV.

The rearrangement uses TRBV29-1 and TRBJ2-3; 7 bases are shared with TRBD1. The germline CDR1 and CDR2 sequences are SQVTM and ANQGSEA. The CDR3 is 15 amino acids. With V trimmed by 5 bases and J by 0 bases, 8 bases remained unmatched. The CDR3 protein is CSVQAWDSSTDTQYF. The CDR3 DNA is TGCAGCGTTCAAGCGTGGGACAGTAGCACAGATACGCAGTATTTT.

The V and J genes are TRBV7-3 and TRBJ2-2; 9 bases agree with TRBD2. CDR3 length: 15 residues. The V segment lost 1 base and the J segment 7 bases; nucleotides outside the gene matches: 4. Per germline, CDR1 SGHTA and CDR2 FQGTGA. Here the CDR3 DNA reads TGTGCCAGCAGCTTAAGCGGTAGCGGGGGCGGGGAGCTGTTTTTT. Encoded protein: CASSLSGSGGGELFF. Using reference TRBV7-3 and TRBJ2-2 for the parts outside the CDR3, the full variable domain is GAGVSQTPSNKVTEKGKYVELRCDPISGHTALYWYRQSLGQGPEFLIYFQGTGAADDSGLPNDRFFAVRPEGSVSTLKIQRTERGDSAVYLCASSLSGSGGGELFFGEGSRLTVL.